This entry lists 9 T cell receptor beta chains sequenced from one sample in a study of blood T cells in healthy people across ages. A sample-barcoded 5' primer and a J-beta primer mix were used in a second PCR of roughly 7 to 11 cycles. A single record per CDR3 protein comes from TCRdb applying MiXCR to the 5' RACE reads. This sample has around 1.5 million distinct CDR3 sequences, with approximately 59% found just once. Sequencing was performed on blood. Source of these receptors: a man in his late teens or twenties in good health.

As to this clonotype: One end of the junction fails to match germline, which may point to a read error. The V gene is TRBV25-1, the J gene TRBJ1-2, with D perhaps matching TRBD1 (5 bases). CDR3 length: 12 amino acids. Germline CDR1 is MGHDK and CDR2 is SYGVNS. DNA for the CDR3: TGTGCCAGTAGGCTTAGGGACTATGGCAACACCTTC. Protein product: CASRLRDYGNTF.

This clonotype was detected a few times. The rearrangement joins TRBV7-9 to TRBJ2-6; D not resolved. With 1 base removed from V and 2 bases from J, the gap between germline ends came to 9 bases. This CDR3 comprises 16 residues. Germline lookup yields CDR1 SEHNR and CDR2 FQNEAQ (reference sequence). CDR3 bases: TGTGCCAGCAGCTTAGGTTCAGGAACTGGGGCCAACGTCCTGACTTTC. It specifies CASSLGSGTGANVLTF.

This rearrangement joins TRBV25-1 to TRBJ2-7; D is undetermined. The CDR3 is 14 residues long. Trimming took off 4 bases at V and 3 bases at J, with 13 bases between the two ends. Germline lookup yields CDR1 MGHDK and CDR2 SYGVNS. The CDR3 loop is CASSAGALVYEQYF. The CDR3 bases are TGTGCCAGCAGTGCTGGAGCGCTAGTCTACGAGCAGTACTTC.

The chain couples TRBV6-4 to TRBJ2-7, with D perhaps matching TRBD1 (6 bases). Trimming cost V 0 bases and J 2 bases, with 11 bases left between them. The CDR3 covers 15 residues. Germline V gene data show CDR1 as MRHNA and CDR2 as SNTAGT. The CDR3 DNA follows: TGTGCCAGCAGTGACTCCCCAGGGGCCCCCTACGAGCAGTACTTC. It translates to CASSDSPGAPYEQYF.

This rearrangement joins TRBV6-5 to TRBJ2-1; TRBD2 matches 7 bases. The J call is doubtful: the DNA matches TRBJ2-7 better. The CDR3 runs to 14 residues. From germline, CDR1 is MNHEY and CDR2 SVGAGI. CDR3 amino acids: CASEGASGTYEQYF. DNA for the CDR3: TGTGCCAGCGAGGGAGCTAGCGGCACCTACGAGCAGTACTTC.

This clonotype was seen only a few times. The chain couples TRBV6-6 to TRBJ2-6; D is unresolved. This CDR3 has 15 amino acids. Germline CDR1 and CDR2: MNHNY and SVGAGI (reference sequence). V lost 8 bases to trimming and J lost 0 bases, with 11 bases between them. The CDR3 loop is CASRFDYSGANVLTF. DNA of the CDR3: TGTGCCAGCCGATTCGATTACTCTGGGGCCAACGTCCTGACTTTC.

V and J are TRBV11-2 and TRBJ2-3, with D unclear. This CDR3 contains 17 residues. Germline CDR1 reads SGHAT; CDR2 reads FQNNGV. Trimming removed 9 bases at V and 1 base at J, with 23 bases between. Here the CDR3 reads CASKNQRLRWGTDTQYF. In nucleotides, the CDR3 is TGTGCCAGTAAAAACCAGAGACTCCGCTGGGGCACAGATACGCAGTATTTT.

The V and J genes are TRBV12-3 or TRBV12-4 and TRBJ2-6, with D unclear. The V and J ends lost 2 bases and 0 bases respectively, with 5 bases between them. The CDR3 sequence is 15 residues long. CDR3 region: CASSLKGSGANVLTF. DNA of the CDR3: TGTGCCAGCAGTTTAAAGGGCTCTGGGGCCAACGTCCTGACTTTC.

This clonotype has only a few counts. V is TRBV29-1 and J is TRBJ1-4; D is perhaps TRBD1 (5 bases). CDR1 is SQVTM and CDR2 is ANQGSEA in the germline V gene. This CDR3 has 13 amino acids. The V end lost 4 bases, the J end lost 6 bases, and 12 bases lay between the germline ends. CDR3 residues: CSVATVSHEKLFF. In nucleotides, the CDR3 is TGCAGCGTTGCGACAGTCTCCCATGAAAAACTGTTTTTT.